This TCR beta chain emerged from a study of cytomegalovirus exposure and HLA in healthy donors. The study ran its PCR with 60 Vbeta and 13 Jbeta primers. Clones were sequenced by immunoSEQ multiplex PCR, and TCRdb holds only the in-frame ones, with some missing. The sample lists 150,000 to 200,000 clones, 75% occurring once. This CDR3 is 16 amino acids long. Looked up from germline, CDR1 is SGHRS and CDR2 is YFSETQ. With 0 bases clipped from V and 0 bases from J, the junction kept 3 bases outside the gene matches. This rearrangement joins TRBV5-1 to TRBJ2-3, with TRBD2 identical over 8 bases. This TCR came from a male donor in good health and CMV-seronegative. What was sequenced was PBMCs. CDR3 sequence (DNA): TGCGCCAGCAGCTTGGCCCCTAGCGGGAGCACAGATACGCAGTATTTT. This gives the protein CASSLAPSGSTDTQYF. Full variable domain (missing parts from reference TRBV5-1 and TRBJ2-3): KAGVTQTPRYLIKTRGQQVTLSCSPISGHRSVSWYQQTPGQGLQFLFEYFSETQRNKGNFPGRFSGRQFSNSRSEMNVSTLELGDSALYLCASSLAPSGSTDTQYFGPGTRLTVL.